Shown below are 21 T cell receptor beta chains from a single sample sequenced in a study of T cells in Graves' hyperthyroidism and ophthalmopathy. The CDR3 regions of TCR beta were amplified from RNA transcripts. TCR CDR3 underwent first-round RT-PCR with the HTBI primer set. TCRdb fed the multiplex PCR reads into MiXCR, producing one record per CDR3 protein. The table lists fewer than 850,000 distinct CDR3 sequences, about 18% of them singletons. What was sequenced was blood. These TCRs come from a man aged 45-60 years with Graves' hyperthyroidism.

This clonotype was recorded at least ten times. The chain recombines TRBV12-3 or TRBV12-4 with TRBJ2-1; 7 bases line up with TRBD1. Trimming took 6 bases from V and 5 from J; bases not matched to a gene: 10. The CDR3 extends over 15 amino acids. CDR3 DNA sequence: TGTGCCAGCAGCCCGGACAGGTCCGGCCACAATGAGCAGTTCTTC. It is translated as CASSPDRSGHNEQFF.

This clonotype was counted many times. The rearrangement uses TRBV28 and TRBJ1-1; 7 bases agree with TRBD1. This CDR3 spans 15 amino acids. Germline CDR1 is MDHEN and CDR2 is SYDVKM. Trimming removed 2 bases from V and 4 bases from J; junction bases left unmatched: 7. The CDR3 region is CASSLPSGGFTEAFF. The DNA for the CDR3 is TGTGCCAGCAGTTTACCCTCAGGGGGGTTCACTGAAGCTTTCTTT.

The table lists this clonotype with a few counts. This chain joins TRBV5-1 and TRBJ2-3, with TRBD1 matching 9 bases. V shed 7 bases, J shed 1 base, and the junction held 10 bases outside the gene matches. Germline V gives CDR1 SGHRS, CDR2 YFSETQ. The CDR3 consists of 16 residues. CDR3 sequence reads: CASVGSGQGRTDTQYF. In DNA form, the CDR3 reads TGCGCCAGCGTTGGGTCGGGACAGGGACGCACAGATACGCAGTATTTT.

The V and J genes are TRBV6-1 and TRBJ1-2, with 7 bases lining up with TRBD1. This CDR3 contains 14 residues. V trimming: 7 bases; J trimming: 4 bases; junction bases outside the gene matches: 9. CDR1 is MNHNS and CDR2 is SASEGT in the germline V gene. CDR3 nucleotides: TGTGCCAGCATTATCTTCGGGGACAGCTATGGCTACACCTTC. Translating it yields CASIIFGDSYGYTF.

This clonotype was recorded at least ten times. The rearrangement links TRBV28 to TRBJ1-2, with D maybe TRBD1 (5 bases). The CDR3 covers 13 residues. V was pared by 2 bases and J by 3 bases, with 7 bases between. The germline V gene has CDR1 MDHEN and CDR2 SYDVKM. The CDR3 DNA reads as TGTGCCAGCAGTTTACAGGGATACTATGGCTACACCTTC. This sequence encodes CASSLQGYYGYTF.

This clonotype was found a few times. The chain is built from TRBV20-1 and TRBJ2-4; 10 nucleotides match TRBD2. CDR1 and CDR2 from the germline V gene are DFQATT and SNEGSKA (reference sequence). The ends lost 2 bases at V and 0 bases at J; junction bases unmatched: 10. The CDR3 sequence is 18 residues long. This chain's CDR3 is CSARSVLAGALAKNIQYF. The CDR3 DNA follows: TGCAGTGCTAGATCAGTCCTAGCGGGAGCGTTAGCCAAAAACATTCAGTACTTC.

This chain connects TRBV28 to TRBJ1-2; a possible D gene is TRBD1 (6 bases). This CDR3 has 14 amino acids. The germline V gene has CDR1 MDHEN and CDR2 SYDVKM. The V gene lost 3 bases and the J gene lost 4 bases, with 12 bases spanning the gap. CDR3: CASSFGGAGYGYTF. In nucleotides, the CDR3 is TGTGCCAGCAGTTTTGGGGGGGCGGGCTATGGCTACACCTTC.

The J gene is TRBJ2-3, the V gene TRBV20-1, with TRBD2 matching 8 bases. Germline V gene data show CDR1 as DFQATT and CDR2 as SNEGSKA (reference sequence). The CDR3 has 18 amino acids. V lost 1 base to trimming and J lost 5 bases; unmatched junction nucleotides: 17. This chain's CDR3 is CSARARLSGSGGGDTQYF. CDR3 nucleotide sequence: TGCAGTGCTAGAGCCAGGTTGAGCGGGAGCGGGGGCGGAGATACGCAGTATTTT.

The rearrangement links TRBV5-1 to TRBJ2-5, with a possible D match to TRBD2 (5 bases). The germline V and J ends were trimmed by 0 bases and 5 bases, with 14 bases remaining between them. CDR1 is SGHRS, CDR2 YFSETQ, per germline. This CDR3 comprises 15 residues. CDR3 coding DNA: TGCGCCAGCAGCTTGGAGGGAGCCAAGCGGGAGACCCAGTACTTC. This encodes CASSLEGAKRETQYF.

The V call is TRBV19, the J call TRBJ2-7, with D possibly TRBD2 on 5 matching bases. Germline CDR1 reads LNHDA; CDR2 reads SQIVND (reference sequence). The CDR3 totals 14 residues. V lost 6 bases, J lost 2 bases, and 14 bases lay in between. The CDR3 DNA sequence: TGTGCCAGTAGGTTCGGGGATGGAGCCTACGAGCAGTACTTC. This codes for CASRFGDGAYEQYF.

This clonotype was picked up one time. The junction does not match germline at one end; this may be a read error. CDR3 region: CAISDSVYSGNTIYF. The CDR3 nucleotides are TGTGCCATCAGTGATTCAGTTTACTCTGGAAACACCATATATTTT. This rearrangement joins TRBV6-9 to TRBJ1-3, with D unresolved. The CDR3 has 15 residues. Germline CDR1 is MNHGY and CDR2 is SVAAGI.

The chain combines TRBV5-1 with TRBJ1-1; D remains ambiguous. The CDR3 has 15 amino acids. Trimming took off 0 bases at V and 7 bases at J, with 16 bases between the two ends. CDR1 is SGHRS, CDR2 YFSETQ, per germline. The CDR3 DNA follows: TGCGCCAGCAGCTTGGCCGGGTACGTTCGGGGTGAAGCTTTCTTT. It specifies CASSLAGYVRGEAFF.

This clonotype was detected ten times or more. This chain uses TRBV27 with TRBJ1-5; 7 positions agree with TRBD1. The CDR3 spans 14 residues. From germline, CDR1 is MNHEY and CDR2 SMNVEV (reference sequence). Trimming at V came to 7 bases and at J to 6 bases, leaving 9 bases not matched to a gene. CDR3 amino acids: CASTKRQGIQPQHF. In DNA form, the CDR3 reads TGTGCCAGCACCAAAAGACAGGGAATTCAGCCCCAGCATTTT.

This chain uses TRBV19 with TRBJ1-1; 8 bases align to TRBD1. Germline-derived CDR1 and CDR2 are LNHDA and SQIVND (reference sequence). Trimming removed 5 bases from V and 1 base from J; junction bases left unmatched: 9. This CDR3 is 16 amino acids long. Here the CDR3 reads CASSVTGTGGNTEAFF. The DNA for the CDR3 is TGTGCCAGTAGTGTTACCGGGACAGGAGGGAACACTGAAGCTTTCTTT.

This clonotype was picked up many times. The genes are TRBV2 and TRBJ2-1; 7 bases line up with TRBD2. V lost 7 bases and J lost 6; bases outside the gene matches: 9. There are 14 residues in the CDR3. CDR1 and CDR2 (germline): SNHLY, FYNNEI. In DNA, the CDR3 is TGTGCCAGCAAGGAGACTAGCAATCGCAATGAGCAGTTCTTC. Its translation: CASKETSNRNEQFF.

In this sample, this clonotype turned up a few times. This may stem from a read error, because a much larger clone lies one nucleotide away. The chain carries TRBV28 and TRBJ2-1, with 11 bases matching TRBD2. J was trimmed by 3 bases and V by 7 bases; bases with no gene match: 5. There are 15 residues in the CDR3. Germline assignment: CDR1 MDHEN and CDR2 SYDVKM. DNA of the CDR3: TGTGCCAGCACCATGGGACTAGCGGTCTACAATGAGCAGTTCTTC. This codes for CASTMGLAVYNEQFF.

This chain uses TRBV6-2 or TRBV6-3 with TRBJ2-2, with a possible D match to TRBD1 (6 bases). V gave up 8 bases and J gave up 1 base, with 8 bases separating them. Per the germline V gene, CDR1 is MNHEY and CDR2 is SVGEGT. The CDR3 is 13 residues long. The CDR3 DNA reads TGTGCCAGCGCACAGGGGAACACCGGGGAGCTGTTTTTT. Translated, it gives CASAQGNTGELFF.

This chain connects TRBV28 to TRBJ2-5; D not certain. Germline V CDR1 and CDR2: MDHEN, SYDVKM. V lost 5 bases and J 7 bases, leaving 5 bases between the germline ends. The CDR3 has 10 residues. The CDR3 loop is CASSHATQYF. CDR3 coding DNA: TGTGCCAGCAGTCATGCGACCCAGTACTTC.

V is TRBV28 and J is TRBJ2-7; D is tentatively TRBD1 or TRBD2 (5 bases each). In germline, CDR1 is MDHEN, CDR2 SYDVKM. The CDR3 runs to 15 residues. The V and J ends lost 1 base and 7 bases respectively, with 17 bases between them. The CDR3 here is CASSLLGTHPSEQYF. CDR3 in DNA: TGTGCCAGCAGTTTATTAGGGACCCACCCCTCGGAGCAGTACTTC.

This clonotype was seen ten or more times. The V call is TRBV6-1, the J call TRBJ2-5, with D maybe TRBD2 (5 bases). The CDR3 sequence is 11 residues long. Germline-derived CDR1 and CDR2 are MNHNS and SASEGT. The V end was cut by 5 bases, the J end by 7 bases, with 8 bases between. The CDR3 region is CASSSGSTQYF. CDR3 nucleotide sequence: TGTGCCAGCAGTTCGGGATCGACCCAGTACTTC.

The table lists this clonotype with a few counts. This chain uses TRBV24-1 with TRBJ2-5, with D perhaps TRBD2 (6 bases). V was pared by 4 bases and J by 5 bases, with 13 bases between. This CDR3 has 14 amino acids. Germline assignment: CDR1 KGHDR and CDR2 SFDVKD. CDR3 sequence: CATSESGTRETQYF. CDR3 coding DNA: TGTGCCACCAGTGAGAGTGGGACTCGGGAGACCCAGTACTTC.